A selection of T cell receptor beta chains follows, all from one sample in a study of blood T cell repertoires in COVID-19. Produced via immunoSEQ multiplex PCR; TCRdb's table is partial and in-frame only. Of approximately 210,000 clones detected, more than 65% appear once; the ten largest clones hold less than 20%. Input material: PBMCs or T cells enriched from blood (not recorded which). Receptor source: a woman between 45 and 60 years old with acute COVID-19. CDR3s include the opening cysteine and the closing phenylalanine or tryptophan. D genes are given only for firm matches. A row's size may be missing; if present it is once, few, many or a size class.

.,.,TRBV7-8,TRBJ1-5,TGTGCCAGCAGCTTAGCTGGGCCAGCCGCCAATCAGCCCCAGCATTTT,CASSLAGPAANQPQHF
.,.,TRBV19,TRBJ1-3,TGTGCCAGCACGCCCGACCCCGGGAGTGGAAACACCATATATTTT,CASTPDPGSGNTIYF
.,TRBD1,TRBV5-1,TRBJ1-3,TGCGCCAGCAGCTCTGGGGTAGGGGGCGCATCTGGAAACACCATATATTTT,CASSSGVGGASGNTIYF
medium-sized,.,TRBV11-2,TRBJ1-6,TGTGCCAGCAGCTTAGGAGGTCAGGGAGGGGGACCCCTCCACTTT,CASSLGGQGGGPLHF
.,.,TRBV3-1/TRBV3-2,TRBJ1-4,TGTGCCAGCAGGAAGACAGGCTATAATGAAAAACTGTTTTTT,CASRKTGYNEKLFF
.,TRBD1,TRBV28,TRBJ2-3,TGTGCCAGCAGTCCTCCAGGGGGCCTGCTCTCTTCTAGCACAGATACGCAGTATTTT,CASSPPGGLLSSSTDTQYF
.,.,TRBV6-5,TRBJ1-6,TGTGCCAGCAGCCCCGGTGGTTCACCCCTCCACTTT,CASSPGGSPLHF
once,.,TRBV6-8,TRBJ1-4,TGTGCCAGCGAACGGGGTCGGAATGAAAAACTGTTTTTT,CASERGRNEKLFF
.,.,TRBV2,TRBJ2-3,TGTGCCCTGGGCACCGGAGATACGCAGTATTTT,CALGTGDTQYF
.,.,TRBV3-1/TRBV3-2,TRBJ1-6,TGTGCCAGCACCCGTGACGACCTCGGGAATTCACCCCTCCACTTT,CASTRDDLGNSPLHF
.,.,TRBV5-1,TRBJ1-1,TGCGCCAGCAGCCCGGGTTGGACTGAAGCTTTCTTT,CASSPGWTEAFF
.,.,TRBV6-4,TRBJ2-1,TGTGCCAGCAGTGACCACAATACGGGGGAGGATGAGCAGTTCTTC,CASSDHNTGEDEQFF
.,.,TRBV10-3,TRBJ2-2,TGTGCCATCAGCGGGTTTGGGGGGACCGGGGAGCTGTTTTTT,CAISGFGGTGELFF
once,TRBD1,TRBV28,TRBJ1-4,TGTGCCAGCAGTTCCTACGGACAGGGGGTAACTAATGAAAAACTGTTTTTT,CASSSYGQGVTNEKLFF
.,.,TRBV11-2,TRBJ2-3,TGTGCCAGCATCACTGCCAGGGGCCCGACGGGACATACGCAGTATTTT,CASITARGPTGHTQYF
.,TRBD1,TRBV18,TRBJ1-2,TGTGCCAGCTCACTACCGGGACAGGGGGACTATGGCTACACCTTC,CASSLPGQGDYGYTF
.,.,TRBV4-1,TRBJ1-4,TGCGCCAGCAGCCAAGAACGCAGGGAAAAACTGTTTTTT,CASSQERREKLFF
.,.,TRBV6-2/TRBV6-3,TRBJ1-3,TGTGCCAGCAGTGGAAACAGGCCCTTCTCTGGAAACACCATATATTTT,CASSGNRPFSGNTIYF
.,TRBD2,TRBV5-1,TRBJ2-3,TGCGCCAGCAGCTTAGGAAACAGCGGGGGGGCTCCAGATACGCAGTATTTT,CASSLGNSGGAPDTQYF
.,.,TRBV4-1,TRBJ2-2,TGCGCCAGCAGCCCTCCTACCGGCACCGGGGAGCTGTTTTTT,CASSPPTGTGELFF
.,.,TRBV4-2,TRBJ1-1,TGTGCCAGCACAGCTGCAGGGTTCGACACTGAAGCTTTCTTT,CASTAAGFDTEAFF
.,.,TRBV7-2,TRBJ1-2,TGTGCCAGCAGCGTAAACGCCGGGACACAAGGCGGTTACACCTTC,CASSVNAGTQGGYTF
.,.,TRBV4-1,TRBJ1-2,TGCGCCAGCAGCCAAGATCTTGCAGGGCTAACGAATGGCTACACCTTC,CASSQDLAGLTNGYTF
few,TRBD2,TRBV6-4,TRBJ2-3,TGTGCCAGCAGTCTTAGCGGGGGAACGGATACGCAGTATTTT,CASSLSGGTDTQYF
many,.,TRBV3-1/TRBV3-2,TRBJ1-2,TGTGCCAGCAGCCCACCCAGGGTTAAGGGGTTATGGTATGGCTACACCTTC,CASSPPRVKGLWYGYTF
few,.,TRBV19,TRBJ1-5,TGTGCCAGTAGTACCCACTCCGGACAGTATAGCAATCAGCCCCAGCATTTT,CASSTHSGQYSNQPQHF
.,TRBD2,TRBV27,TRBJ2-3,TGTGCCAGCAGTGCCGGGACTAGCGGCACAGATACGCAGTATTTT,CASSAGTSGTDTQYF
.,TRBD1,TRBV3-1/TRBV3-2,TRBJ1-4,TGTGCCAGCAGCCCCGGGACAGGGGATGAAAAACTGTTTTTT,CASSPGTGDEKLFF
.,TRBD1,TRBV2,TRBJ2-1,TGTGCCAGCAGTGGACAGGGGTACGGCGGAAGCAATGAGCAGTTCTTC,CASSGQGYGGSNEQFF
.,.,TRBV3-1/TRBV3-2,TRBJ1-3,TGTGCCAGCAGCTTAAATCCAGGGGTGGGGAACACCATATATTTT,CASSLNPGVGNTIYF
.,TRBD2,TRBV10-1,TRBJ2-3,TGCGCCAGCGGGGGGGACTCTGGCACAGATACGCAGTATTTT,CASGGDSGTDTQYF
.,.,TRBV7-8,TRBJ1-3,TGTGCCAGCAGCTTACAGTCCCAATTAAGCTCTGGAAACACCATATATTTT,CASSLQSQLSSGNTIYF
.,TRBD1,TRBV5-4,TRBJ2-5,TGTGCCGTCGGTGACAGGGCAGAGACCCAGTACTTC,CAVGDRAETQYF
.,.,TRBV6-5,TRBJ1-2,TGTGCCAGCAGTTACTCGCTAAGTCCTTTAGGCTACACCTTC,CASSYSLSPLGYTF
.,.,TRBV6-5,TRBJ1-2,TGTGCCAGCAGTAGGTCAGGCGGGGATGGCTACACCTTC,CASSRSGGDGYTF
.,TRBD2,TRBV7-7,TRBJ2-1,TGTGCTAGCAGCTCTACTAGCGGGGGGGCCCTCCATGAGCAGTTCTTC,CASSSTSGGALHEQFF
.,TRBD1,TRBV5-4,TRBJ2-2,TGTGCCAGCAGCTCGCAACAGGGGAAGATTTCCGGATCCGGGGAGCTGTTTTTT,CASSSQQGKISGSGELFF
.,TRBD1,TRBV28,TRBJ1-6,TGTGCCAGCAGTCCCGGACAGGGGGCAGGGTATTCACCCCTCCACTTT,CASSPGQGAGYSPLHF
.,.,TRBV7-2,TRBJ2-5,TGTGCCAGCAGCGTCGGGGTAACCCAGTACTTC,CASSVGVTQYF
.,TRBD1,TRBV7-2,TRBJ1-2,TGTGCCAGCAGCCAAGACAGGGGCCGTAACTATGGCTACACCTTC,CASSQDRGRNYGYTF
.,TRBD1,TRBV5-4,TRBJ1-2,TGTGCCAGCAGCTTGGATATACAGGGGATCGGCTACACCTTC,CASSLDIQGIGYTF
once,.,TRBV2,TRBJ2-1,TGTGCCAGCAGGCCCCCTCTACACGGGAGAGATGAGCAGTTCTTC,CASRPPLHGRDEQFF
.,.,TRBV6-1,TRBJ1-4,TGTGCCAGCAGTGCCCTTCCCCGGGGATCATGGGAAAAACTGTTTTTT,CASSALPRGSWEKLFF
.,.,TRBV28,TRBJ2-2,TGTGCCAGCACTTACACCGGGGAGCTGTTTTTT,CASTYTGELFF
once,TRBD1,TRBV27,TRBJ2-5,TGTGCCAGCAGGCTCCTAGGACAGGCCCAAGAGACCCAGTACTTC,CASRLLGQAQETQYF
.,TRBD1,TRBV18,TRBJ1-3,TGTGCCAGCTCACCTATGCCCGGGACAGGGCCTGGAAACACCATATATTTT,CASSPMPGTGPGNTIYF
.,.,TRBV9,TRBJ2-5,TGTGCCAGCAGCGTAGGAGGGACACCGTACCAAGAGACCCAGTACTTC,CASSVGGTPYQETQYF
.,TRBD1,TRBV29-1,TRBJ1-2,TGCAGCGTTGAGGGAGGGACAGGAACCTACTATGGCTACACCTTC,CSVEGGTGTYYGYTF
.,TRBD1,TRBV24-1,TRBJ2-5,TGTGCCACCAGTGATCTCCCTCGGTCGGGACAGAGGGAGACCCAGTACTTC,CATSDLPRSGQRETQYF
.,TRBD2,TRBV11-2,TRBJ2-3,TGTGCCAGCAGCTTAGGTCGGTTAGCGGGGGCCACAGATACGCAGTATTTT,CASSLGRLAGATDTQYF
.,.,TRBV19,TRBJ1-1,TGTGCCAGTAGTCCACTTAGGGGTGCAGGCACTGAAGCTTTCTTT,CASSPLRGAGTEAFF
.,.,TRBV5-1,TRBJ1-6,TGCGCCAGCAGCTTGGAGCTCGGGAATTCACCCCTCCACTTT,CASSLELGNSPLHF